One T cell receptor (beta chain) is described in this entry. Which antigen it targets is not known. Within one base of it there is no much larger clone, and no base qualities were kept. The treatment or condition tag for this specimen amounts to: about 20 received Ad26.COV2.S at low or high dose, single or two shots; about 5 received placebo; per-sample allocation not given. For vaccine and placebo recipients, repertoires were sequenced using samples collected on day 63 after the first injection. In Cohort 1b, around 25 adults aged 18-55 years were enrolled at a single site in Boston, USA, between 29 July and 7 August 2020. Ad26.COV2.S consisted of a replication-incompetent adenovirus type 26 vector by which a prefusion-stabilized SARS-CoV-2 spike protein from the original Wuhan strain was expressed. The entry originates in a study of Ad26.COV2.S vaccination and SARS-CoV-2 variants (dated by TCRdb to the early 2020s). Turning to the overall study: Donors in the vaccine arm were drawn from COV1001, a phase I-IIa trial of Ad26.COV2.S in healthy adults that was multicentre, randomized, double-blind and placebo-controlled. Ad26.COV2.S was given intramuscularly at 5x10^10 or 1x10^11 viral particles, as a single shot or as two shots 56 days apart. Sequencing of the TCRbeta repertoire served to evaluate the specificity and breadth of SARS-CoV-2-reactive T cell receptors following Ad26.COV2.S vaccination. Throughout the experiments and outcome assessment, investigators stayed blinded to trial group allocation. Trial participants were randomized into five groups of five: low-dose or high-dose Ad26.COV2.S given once or twice, or placebo on both occasions. The TCR-sequenced set comprised approximately 30 samples: around 20 Ad26.COV2.S vaccine recipients, 5 placebo recipients and 8 SARS-CoV-2 convalescent individuals. Overall study results and their limits: It was noted by the authors that total T cell responses may have been underestimated by the TCR breadth and depth analyses. The study was not powered for comparison of responses between vaccine doses or regimens. Compared with placebo recipients, Ad26.COV2.S recipients showed higher spike-specific TCR breadth (P = 0.0014). Vaccine and placebo recipients had comparable non-spike TCR breadth, which fits with the vaccine containing only spike. Substantial breadth of spike-specific CD8+ and CD4+ T cell responses was reported after vaccination.

The immunoSEQ Assay was used to sequence TCRbeta CDR3 regions. After extraction, genomic DNA underwent amplification by bias-controlled multiplex PCR, followed by high-throughput sequencing. The study's processing was this. To quantify the absolute abundance of every unique TCRbeta CDR3 region, sequences were collapsed and filtered. T cell fraction was estimated by normalization of TCRbeta template counts to usable DNA, with usable DNA being measured through amplification of reference genes present in all nucleated cells. Repertoire TCRs were annotated as SARS-CoV-2-specific when V gene, CDR3 amino acid sequence and J gene were exactly matched to a known reactive TCR set. The reference SARS-CoV-2 TCR set came from MIRA and was filtered for enrichment in COVID-19-positive ImmuneCODE repertoires, removing public or cross-reactive TCRs. Using the MIRA antigens, annotated TCRs were further analysed by specific ORF or by position within an ORF. Breadth was defined as annotated unique rearrangements over total unique productive rearrangements; depth was the summed frequency of those rearrangements. Group comparisons of TCR breadth used two-sided Wilcoxon rank-sum tests. This is the immuneACCESS table as TCRdb keeps it, with only in-frame sequences that have V and J called. A part of the clones is gone; compared with another copy, unresolved V genes explain less than half, and the rest is unexplained. That table furnishes V, J and clone size, whereas the DNA furnished D and trimming. The sample table records about 680,000 clones; roughly 90% of these occur just once. The leading ten clones occupy about 1.5% of the sample.

From a lookup of the germline V gene (reference sequence), CDR1 and CDR2 are LNHDA and SQIVND. Including the terminal cysteine and phenylalanine, the CDR3 comprises 15 residues. CDR3 DNA is the only sequence kept; it has 45 bases, read in frame from the first base. V sheds 6 bases and J sheds 4 bases, leaving 18 bases between their ends. The TCR was taken from a person between 18 and 60 years old who received the Ad26.COV2.S COVID-19 vaccine or a placebo. This material consisted of peripheral blood, taken in a trial of Ad26.COV2.S vaccine versus placebo. The chain uses TRBV19 and TRBJ1-1, and TRBD1 may be the D gene, going by 5 matching bases. The CDR3 region: CASREFAPGGTEAFF. In nucleotides, the sequence is TGTGCCAGTAGGGAGTTCGCGCCGGGGGGCACTGAAGCTTTCTTT.